What follows is one T cell receptor (beta chain) and its context. The target antigen is unknown. This entry comes from a study of T cell responses to AZD1222 COVID-19 vaccine. Per germline, CDR1 SGHRS and CDR2 YFSETQ. The CDR3 covers 15 residues. Germline trimming cut 3 bases from V and 8 bases from J; bases unmatched to any gene: 10. Study-level points and caveats: White British people made up most donors, females outnumbered males, and clonal diversity was possibly underestimated. Compared with day 0, the breadth and depth of the Spike-specific TCR repertoire rose significantly after two doses of AZD1222. Nearly half of spike-specific TCRs reportedly target unmutated variant regions. Spike regions recognized by vaccine-associated CD4 TCRs spanned the protein, led by 160-218 and 743-854.

TCRdb keeps only in-frame clones here, not all; method: immunoSEQ multiplex PCR. The data contain around 150,000 clones, 80% to 95% of them singletons. The sequence came from an adult who received the AZD1222 COVID-19 vaccine. This chain links TRBV5-1 with TRBJ2-1, with 8 bases aligning to TRBD2. Specimen: peripheral blood, collected 28 days after the second AZD1222 dose. CDR3 coding DNA: TGCGCCAGCAGCTCGCGCGGGAGCGGGGGTGATGAGCAGTTCTTC. Its translation is CASSSRGSGGDEQFF.